The next 4 T cell receptor beta chains were all read from a single sample in a study of cytomegalovirus exposure and HLA in healthy donors. The PCR ran on 60 Vbeta and 13 Jbeta primers. Assay used: immunoSEQ multiplex PCR; TCRdb lists only in-frame clones, some missing. The sample contains roughly 97,000 clones, roughly 78% of which appear only once. Sequenced input: PBMCs. Source of these receptors: a woman in her 40s in good health and CMV-seronegative.

CDR3 DNA: TGTGCCAGTAGTTCCCAGGAATATAGCAATCAGCCCCAGCATTTT. Translation: CASSSQEYSNQPQHF. J is TRBJ1-5 and V is TRBV19, with D hard to call. From germline, CDR1 is LNHDA and CDR2 SQIVND (reference sequence). The CDR3 consists of 15 residues. Trimming shortened V by 5 bases and J by 0 bases, and 11 bases separated the two germline ends.

The chain joins TRBV7-2 to TRBJ1-3; the D gene is possibly TRBD1 (6 bases). The ends were cut back, 6 bases at V and 9 bases at J, with 15 bases in the middle. CDR3 length: 13 amino acids. Per germline, CDR1 SGHTA and CDR2 FQGNSA. CDR3 loop: CASRPQGLGTIYF. For the CDR3, the DNA is TGTGCCAGCAGACCCCAGGGGCTCGGCACCATATATTTT.

CDR3 bases: TGTGCCAGCTCACCGGGGACTAGGATGCGCAATGAGCAGTTCTTC. It codes for CASSPGTRMRNEQFF. The V and J genes are TRBV18 and TRBJ2-1; 8 bases are a match to TRBD2. Trimming took 3 bases from V and 6 from J; bases not matched to a gene: 7. The CDR3 has 15 residues. The germline V gene encodes CDR1 KGHSH and CDR2 LQKENI.

This chain connects TRBV5-1 to TRBJ2-3; D remains unclear. The CDR3 loop spans 12 amino acids. Trimming stripped 4 bases from V and 3 bases from J, with 6 bases between. Germline assignment: CDR1 SGHRS and CDR2 YFSETQ. CDR3 region: CASSPPTDTQYF. The CDR3 DNA is TGCGCCAGCAGCCCCCCGACAGATACGCAGTATTTT.